The present entry profiles one TCR beta chain with its context. Its antigen is undetermined. This CDR3 comprises 13 residues. Trimming took 2 bases from V and 4 from J, leaving 8 bases between them. The V gene's germline CDR1 is SGHNT and CDR2 YYREEE (reference sequence). Some clones are missing from TCRdb's copy, which holds only in-frame ones; the method was immunoSEQ multiplex PCR. The table lists 90,000 to 110,000 clones, about 90% of them singletons, with around 7% in the top ten. The data originate from a study of T cell responses to AZD1222 COVID-19 vaccine. Study-wide findings and caveats: Seropositive status at baseline applied to only five or six AZD1222 recipients. Of spike-specific TCRs, nearly half reportedly target regions left unmutated in variants.

The J gene is TRBJ2-3, the V gene TRBV5-4; unclear D gene. The clonotype originates from an adult in good health. The specimen was peripheral blood, collected on day 0 of AZD1222 vaccination. The CDR3 coding sequence is TGTGCCAGCAGCTTAGACGGCCCAGATACGCAGTATTTT. Translating gives CASSLDGPDTQYF.